The entry that follows covers one T cell receptor (beta chain) sequence. Its antigen remains unidentified. This sample is part of a study of T cell responses to AZD1222 COVID-19 vaccine. The CDR3 runs 13 residues. J was trimmed by 11 bases and V by 7 bases; bases with no gene match: 8. Clones were read by immunoSEQ multiplex PCR, and TCRdb kept only the in-frame ones, dropping some. The sample lists about 180,000 clones, just over 85% occurring once. Study observations and caveats: There were mostly white British donors and more females than males, and clonal diversity was possibly underestimated.

The sequences come from peripheral blood, collected on day 0 of AZD1222 vaccination. The receptor comes from an adult in good health. V is TRBV12-3 or TRBV12-4 and J is TRBJ1-1; the match to TRBD1 covers 12 bases. DNA for the CDR3: TGTGCCAGCACTCGGGACAGGGGGCTCGGCGCTTTCTTT. Protein product: CASTRDRGLGAFF.